The 3 T cell receptor beta chains reported below all come from one sample, sequenced in a study of OX40 agonist ivuxolimab in advanced cancers. TCRdb keeps only in-frame clones here, not all; method: immunoSEQ multiplex PCR. The table lists 20,000 to 25,000 clones, 70% to 90% of them singletons. This specimen was CD4+ or CD8+ T cells sorted from blood, taken in a trial of the OX40 agonist ivuxolimab. The receptors derive from an adult with an advanced solid tumor such as melanoma, head and neck, liver or kidney cancer.

The chain employs TRBV27 and TRBJ1-1, with 12 positions matching TRBD1. Trimming removed 7 bases from V and 1 base from J; junction bases left unmatched: 10. Germline values: CDR1 MNHEY, CDR2 SMNVEV (reference sequence). CDR3 size: 17 residues. Written as DNA, the CDR3 is TGTGCCAGCAACCCCCGGGACAGGGGGCCCGGGAACACTGAAGCTTTCTTT. Amino acid sequence: CASNPRDRGPGNTEAFF.

The chain combines TRBV27 with TRBJ2-7; 9 bases line up with TRBD1. In germline, CDR1 is MNHEY, CDR2 SMNVEV (reference sequence). The V gene end was trimmed by 5 bases and the J gene end by 6 bases; junction bases not matched to a gene: 8. The CDR3 spans 14 residues. The CDR3 sequence is CASSVGQGFFEQYF. The CDR3 nucleotides are TGTGCCAGCAGTGTGGGACAGGGTTTTTTCGAGCAGTACTTC.

This chain joins TRBV6-5 and TRBJ2-6; no clear D. V lost 5 bases and J 1 base, leaving 3 bases between the germline ends. The CDR3 is 13 amino acids. Germline V gene sequence: CDR1 MNHEY, CDR2 SVGAGI. The CDR3 coding sequence is TGTGCCAGCAGTGCATCTGGGGCCAACGTCCTGACTTTC. Its translation is CASSASGANVLTF.